The clone carrying this TCR beta chain has more than one count but fewer than ten. All patients were treatment-naive before thyroid surgery. This entry belongs to a study of metastatic and nonmetastatic thyroid tumors. Study context: Both malignant and benign thyroid patients supplied peripheral blood and tumor or nodule tissue samples, across which the repertoires of these patients were then compared.

This CDR3 has 14 amino acids. Germline assignment: CDR1 SGHAT and CDR2 FQNNGV. Trimming took 0 bases from V and 6 from J, leaving 12 bases between them. TCRdb reprocessed the PCR reads via MiXCR. The sample lists approximately 4,500 clones; around 35% were seen once. This rearrangement joins TRBV11-2 to TRBJ2-7; D is possibly TRBD2 (5 bases). Material for sequencing was adjacent normal tissue. The TCR was taken from a male donor with papillary thyroid cancer or a benign thyroid nodule (not recorded which). Some clones in this sample may be carry-over from other donors' samples. CDR3 bases: TGTGCCAGCAGCTTAGATTATACTAGTCGCGAGCAGTACTTC. This gives the protein CASSLDYTSREQYF.